A selection of T cell receptor beta chains follows, all from one sample in a study of identical twins. TCRdb used MiXCR to reprocess the 5' RACE reads, holding one entry per CDR3 protein. The sample carries about 530,000 distinct CDR3 sequences, under 25% recorded once. The same sample was also studied in work on yellow fever vaccine responses in identical twins.

Material: CD4+ T cells sorted from blood. Receptor source: a young woman in good health. CDR3s include the opening cysteine and the closing phenylalanine or tryptophan. A D gene is named only where the DNA matches it firmly. Not all rows give a size; the values are once, few, many and, for expanded clones, a class.

j_gene | abundance | d_gene | v_gene | CDR3nt | CDR3aa
TRBJ1-6 | - | - | TRBV7-9 | TGTGCCAGCAGCGGAGACTCCTATAATTCACCCCTCCACTTT | CASSGDSYNSPLHF
TRBJ2-3 | few | - | TRBV12-3/TRBV12-4 | TGTGCCAGCAGGCGAGAGACAGATACGCAGTATTTT | CASRRETDTQYF
TRBJ1-1 | few | TRBD1 | TRBV7-3 | TGTGCCAGCAGCGAAACAGGGGGCATGAACACTGAAGCTTTCTTT | CASSETGGMNTEAFF
TRBJ2-2 | - | - | TRBV3-1 | TGTGCCAGCAGCCAACGAGGGGAGCTGTTTTTT | CASSQRGELFF
TRBJ2-2 | - | - | TRBV7-7 | TGTGCCAGCAGCTCCGACCCCGCCTCCGGGGAGCTGTTTTTT | CASSSDPASGELFF
TRBJ2-7 | - | - | TRBV24-1 | TGTGCCACCAGTGATGCGCGGGACAAGCACTACGAGCAGTACTTC | CATSDARDKHYEQYF
TRBJ2-5 | - | - | TRBV12-3/TRBV12-4 | TGTGCCAGCAGTTTTAGTACAGGGAGGTACGAGACCCAGTACTTC | CASSFSTGRYETQYF
TRBJ2-4 | - | - | TRBV12-3/TRBV12-4 | TGTGCCAGCAGTTTAGGGCAGGTGGAGAACATTCAGTACTTC | CASSLGQVENIQYF
TRBJ1-1 | - | TRBD1 | TRBV5-1 | TGCGCCAGCAGCGCATTCACAGGGGCGAACACTGAAGCTTTCTTT | CASSAFTGANTEAFF
TRBJ2-1 | few | TRBD1 | TRBV3-1 | TGTGCCAGCAGCCACTTAGAGGGGGCCGGTGAGCAGTTCTTC | CASSHLEGAGEQFF
TRBJ2-3 | - | TRBD1 | TRBV10-3 | TGTGCCATCAGTGGAACAGGGGGCTCAGATACGCAGTATTTT | CAISGTGGSDTQYF
TRBJ2-5 | - | TRBD2 | TRBV7-9 | TGTGCCAGCAACCCCGGGGGGGAGACCCAGTACTTC | CASNPGGETQYF
TRBJ1-6 | - | - | TRBV19 | TGTGCAAGTCAGGAGAGCTCCTATAATTCACCCCTCCACTTT | CASQESSYNSPLHF
TRBJ2-1 | - | TRBD1 | TRBV20-1 | TGCAGTGCTAGAGATGTAAGGGGGCCAGGAGACCTTACGGCGTACAATGAGCAGTTCTTC | CSARDVRGPGDLTAYNEQFF
TRBJ2-2 | - | - | TRBV20-1 | TGCAGTGCTAGAGATGGGACTTACACCGGGGAGCTGTTTTTT | CSARDGTYTGELFF
TRBJ1-6 | few | - | TRBV12-5 | TGTGCTAGTGGTTTACCGGGACAAAATTCACCCCTCCACTTT | CASGLPGQNSPLHF
TRBJ2-3 | - | TRBD2 | TRBV20-1 | TGCAGTGCTCCTCCACTAGCGCGGAGCACAGATACGCAGTATTTT | CSAPPLARSTDTQYF
TRBJ2-1 | - | TRBD2 | TRBV5-1 | TGCGCCAGCAGCTTGGTTCCTAGCGGCTACAATGAGCAGTTCTTC | CASSLVPSGYNEQFF
TRBJ2-2 | few | TRBD2 | TRBV7-6 | TGTGCCAGCAGCTTAGCGAGGCTAGCGGTCACCGGGGAGCTGTTTTTT | CASSLARLAVTGELFF
TRBJ1-1 | - | - | TRBV5-6 | TGTGCCAGCAGCTTGTTCAGCCTTGGCGATAACACTGAAGCTTTCTTT | CASSLFSLGDNTEAFF